These T cell receptor beta chains were read from a single sample in a study of long-term antiretroviral therapy in people with HIV. Here immunoSEQ multiplex PCR was the method, and the copy in TCRdb shows in-frame clones only, minus some. The data hold roughly 23,000 clones, with approximately 84% observed a single time. The sequenced sample was unsorted PBMCs, obtained roughly 5.7 years after starting antiretroviral therapy. The receptors originated from a man younger than 45 with HIV. The CDR3 runs from the conserved cysteine through the conserved F or W.

v_gene	j_gene	len	CDR3aa
TRBV7-6	TRBJ2-3	18	CASSVSGTSGGAFDTQYF
TRBV5-1	TRBJ2-2	15	CASSLGDRSTGELFF
TRBV5-6	TRBJ2-1	17	CASSIALGQEAYNEQFF
TRBV5-8	TRBJ1-6	15	CASSAPGLVNSPLHF
TRBV6-5	TRBJ2-1	13	CASSPDTGNEQFF
TRBV7-3	TRBJ1-6	13	CASSSTYNSPLHF
TRBV28	TRBJ2-1	14	CASSFAGLGFEQFF
TRBV5-5	TRBJ1-5	15	CASSLAAGSNQPQHF
TRBV27	TRBJ2-7	15	CASSLHTSFNYEQYF
TRBV7-9	TRBJ2-7	13	CASSLATGYEQYF
TRBV13	TRBJ2-7	15	CASSRRTSGSGEQYF
TRBV4-3	TRBJ2-3	15	CASSQGGGSTDTQYF